This passage covers 15 T cell receptor beta chains from one sample sequenced in a study of glioma-infiltrating T cells. Using RNA template, CDR3s of TCR alpha and beta were amplified with iRepertoire arm-PCR. MiXCR, applied by TCRdb to the multiplex PCR reads, yields one record per CDR3 protein. The sample has 100,000 to 150,000 distinct CDR3 sequences; approximately 25% are singletons. What was sequenced was glioma tissue, nonneoplastic brain tissue, or PBMCs (not recorded which). The receptors come from a human donor with low-grade glioma or glioblastoma, undergoing nonglioma brain surgery, or in good health (not recorded which).

Comment on this clonotype: This sequence may be a read error, since a much larger clone differs from it by one base. The chain employs TRBV12-3 or TRBV12-4 and TRBJ2-3, with D possibly being TRBD1 (5 bases). This CDR3 has 16 residues. Trimming removed 6 bases at V and 5 bases at J, with 21 bases between. CDR3 sequence: CASSLTPDTYRDTQYF. In DNA, the CDR3 is TGTGCCAGCAGCCTAACACCGGACACCTACAGAGATACGCAGTATTTT.

Note on this clonotype: This sequence may be a read error, since a much larger clone differs from it by one base. This chain connects TRBV3-1 to TRBJ1-4; TRBD1 matches 7 bases. The germline gives CDR1 LGHDT, CDR2 YNNKEL (reference sequence). CDR3 length: 16 amino acids. The CDR3 region has the DNA TGTGCCAGAAGCCAAGTCCTCGGGACAGCTAATGAAAAACTGTTTTTT. Encoded protein: CARSQVLGTANEKLFF.

This clonotype was counted many times. The chain links TRBV2 to TRBJ1-6; 7 nucleotides match TRBD1. The trim removed 6 bases at V and 3 bases at J, leaving 14 bases unmatched. CDR1 is SNHLY, CDR2 FYNNEI, per germline. This CDR3 spans 18 amino acids. CDR3 in amino acids: CASSRQGYSIIYNSPLHF. For the CDR3, the DNA is TGTGCCAGCAGCAGACAGGGCTACAGCATTATCTATAATTCACCCCTCCACTTT.

This clonotype was counted many times. This chain connects TRBV4-2 to TRBJ2-5; 13 bases agree with TRBD2. Germline V gene data show CDR1 as LGHNA and CDR2 as YNFKEQ. This CDR3 is built from 15 residues. The V gene end was trimmed by 4 bases and the J gene end by 3 bases; junction bases not matched to a gene: 2. The CDR3: CASSRGLAGEETQYF. The DNA of the CDR3 is TGTGCCAGCAGCCGCGGACTAGCGGGAGAAGAGACCCAGTACTTC.

This clonotype has ten or more counts. The chain joins TRBV19 to TRBJ2-7; D call uncertain. This CDR3 is built from 13 residues. Germline CDR1 LNHDA, CDR2 SQIVND (reference sequence). With 5 bases removed from V and 3 bases from J, the gap between germline ends came to 11 bases. This CDR3 reads CASSLNRDYEQYF. In DNA form, the CDR3 reads TGTGCCAGTAGTCTAAACAGAGACTACGAGCAGTACTTC.

Only one count was recorded for this clonotype. J is TRBJ1-5 and V is TRBV12-3 or TRBV12-4, with D unclear. The V end lost 5 bases, the J end lost 2 bases, and 13 bases lay between the germline ends. The CDR3 consists of 15 residues. The CDR3 nucleotides are TGTGCCAGCAGTACTTCTGGCTACGGCAATCAGCCCCAGCATTTT. Translation gives CASSTSGYGNQPQHF.

About this clonotype: The germline gene is not matched at one end of the junction; a read error may be the cause. The chain combines TRBV15 with TRBJ2-7; TRBD2 matches 12 bases. Looked up from germline, CDR1 is LNHNV and CDR2 is YYDKDF (reference sequence). The CDR3 sequence is 16 residues long. The CDR3 DNA sequence: TGTGCCACTAGCAGAGCTCCGGGACTAGCGGGCTACGATCAGTACTTC. Amino acids: CATSRAPGLAGYDQYF.

This clonotype was found a few times. The V gene is TRBV11-1, the J gene TRBJ2-5; 11 nucleotides align to TRBD1. The germline V gene encodes CDR1 SGHAT and CDR2 FQDESV (reference sequence). J was trimmed by 5 bases and V by 5 bases; bases with no gene match: 4. This CDR3 comprises 14 residues. CDR3 sequence (DNA): TGTGCCAGCAGCCCAGGACAGGGGGCCGAGACCCAGTACTTC. Translating gives CASSPGQGAETQYF.

Many counts were recorded for this clonotype. The chain is built from TRBV3-1 and TRBJ1-3, with D unclear. CDR1 LGHDT and CDR2 YNNKEL come from the germline V gene (reference sequence). V was cut by 1 base and J by 3 bases, with 7 bases left in between. The CDR3 extends over 14 amino acids. In DNA, the CDR3 is TGTGCCAGCAGCCAAGTCCAGAATGGAAACACCATATATTTT. It is translated as CASSQVQNGNTIYF.

This clonotype was counted many times. V usage is TRBV4-3 and J usage is TRBJ2-2; 7 positions match TRBD1. Germline lookup yields CDR1 LGHNA and CDR2 YSLEER. The CDR3 covers 15 residues. Losses at the gene ends were 3 bases for V and 1 base for J; bases not matched to a gene: 2. CDR3 sequence reads: CASSHRTGNTGELFF. The CDR3 DNA reads TGCGCCAGCAGCCACCGGACAGGGAACACCGGGGAGCTGTTTTTT.

This clonotype was seen repeatedly, ten times or more. J is TRBJ2-1 and V is TRBV14; TRBD2 matches 12 bases. Germline V CDR1 and CDR2: SGHDN, FVKESK. The length of the CDR3 is 17 residues. The V and J ends lost 5 bases and 3 bases, in that order; junction bases with no gene match: 8. The CDR3 here is CASSKTSGSLVYNEQFF. The CDR3 nucleotides are TGTGCCAGCAGCAAGACTAGCGGGAGCTTGGTCTACAATGAGCAGTTCTTC.

This clonotype was counted many times. V is TRBV27 and J is TRBJ2-6; D is unresolved. V lost 4 bases and J 0 bases, leaving 13 bases between the germline ends. CDR3 length equals 17 residues. CDR1 and CDR2 from the germline V gene are MNHEY and SMNVEV (reference sequence). The CDR3 is CASSSLLLRSGANVLTF. The CDR3 DNA follows: TGTGCCAGCAGTTCCCTACTACTCCGCTCTGGGGCCAACGTCCTGACTTTC.

In its sample, this clonotype was seen many times. The gene calls are TRBV18 and TRBJ2-4, with 7 bases fitting TRBD2. The CDR3 sequence is 15 residues long. Germline V gene sequence: CDR1 KGHSH, CDR2 LQKENI. Unmatched junction bases numbered 12, after V lost 6 bases and J lost 7 bases. CDR3 in amino acids: CASSHRPAGANIQYF. CDR3 coding DNA: TGTGCCAGCTCCCATCGCCCGGCGGGAGCTAACATTCAGTACTTC.

The chain is built from TRBV10-1 and TRBJ2-1; D perhaps matches TRBD2 (6 bases). The length of the CDR3 is 15 residues. V gave up 1 base and J gave up 0 bases, with 7 bases separating them. Germline CDR1 WNHNN, CDR2 SYGVQD (reference sequence). The CDR3 region has the DNA TGCGCCAGCAGTGAGTTCGGGGGCTCCTACAATGAGCAGTTCTTC. Residues: CASSEFGGSYNEQFF.

The chain carries TRBV5-5 and TRBJ1-2; 7 bases map to TRBD1. The CDR3 covers 17 residues. From germline, CDR1 is SGHKS and CDR2 YYEKEE (reference sequence). The V segment lost 2 bases and the J segment 2 bases; nucleotides outside the gene matches: 12. The CDR3 is CASSFRMTGRENYGYTF. CDR3 sequence (DNA): TGTGCCAGCAGCTTCCGTATGACAGGGAGGGAAAACTATGGCTACACCTTC.